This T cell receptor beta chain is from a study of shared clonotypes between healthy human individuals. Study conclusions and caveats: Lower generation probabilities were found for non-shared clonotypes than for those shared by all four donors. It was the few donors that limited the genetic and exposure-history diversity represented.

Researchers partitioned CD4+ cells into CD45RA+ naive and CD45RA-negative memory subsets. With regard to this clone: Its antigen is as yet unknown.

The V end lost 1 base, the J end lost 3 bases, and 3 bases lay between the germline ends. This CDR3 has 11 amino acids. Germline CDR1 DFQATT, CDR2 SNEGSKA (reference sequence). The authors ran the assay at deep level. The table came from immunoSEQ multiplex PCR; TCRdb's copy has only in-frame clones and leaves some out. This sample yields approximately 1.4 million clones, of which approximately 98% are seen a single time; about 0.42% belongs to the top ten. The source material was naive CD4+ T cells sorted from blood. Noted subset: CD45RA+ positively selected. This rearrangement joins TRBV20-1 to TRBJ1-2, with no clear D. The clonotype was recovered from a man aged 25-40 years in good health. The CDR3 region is CSARAHYGYTF. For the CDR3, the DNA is TGCAGTGCTAGAGCACACTATGGCTACACCTTC.